This T cell receptor beta chain was obtained from a study of blood T cell repertoires in COVID-19. As for the study in general: Samples came from the United States, Italy and Spain, spanning acute and convalescent COVID-19. T cells, B-cell-depleted T cells, or PBMCs provided the cDNA or gDNA that served as material.

Authors' methods: The authors estimated nucleated cell counts from reference gene primer amplification. TCRdb's table, derived via immunoSEQ multiplex PCR, lists solely in-frame clones and lacks some. V and J calls and clone size follow that table, whereas D and trimming were derived from the DNA. The data contain 200,000 to 250,000 clones, about 80% of them singletons. Trimming took 2 bases from V and 9 from J; bases not matched to a gene: 3. The germline CDR1 and CDR2 sequences are SGHTA and FQGTGA. The CDR3 runs 14 residues. This receptor was obtained from a woman older than 75 with acute or convalescent COVID-19. The rearrangement joins TRBV7-3 to TRBJ2-1; 11 positions match TRBD2. The sample was peripheral blood. CDR3 sequence: CASSLGLAGGEQFF. CDR3 DNA: TGTGCCAGCAGCTTAGGGCTAGCGGGAGGTGAGCAGTTCTTC.